The rows below give T cell receptor beta chains drawn from one sample of a study of blood T cell repertoires in COVID-19. The repertoire was sequenced with immunoSEQ multiplex PCR; TCRdb's copy has only in-frame clones and lacks some. This sample carries 300,000 to 350,000 clones, 80% to 95% of them seen once, and the ten largest clones take about 7%. Input material: peripheral blood. All receptors derive from a woman in her twenties or thirties with COVID-19, enrolled during active disease. Both conserved end residues are part of each CDR3. The D gene is left open where the match is weak. Not all rows give a size; the values are once, few, many and, for expanded clones, a class.

J gene | clone size | D gene | V gene | CDR3 DNA | CDR3 protein
TRBJ2-7 | - | TRBD1 | TRBV28 | TGTGCCAGCAGTGGACAGGGAAGAATGTACGAGCAGTACTTC | CASSGQGRMYEQYF
TRBJ2-2 | - | - | TRBV7-2 | TGTGCCAGCAAGGGCAGGGGAGGGACCGGGGAGCTGTTTTTT | CASKGRGGTGELFF
TRBJ1-1 | - | - | TRBV7-3 | TGTGCCAGCAGCTTAGCGCAGAACACTGAAGCTTTCTTT | CASSLAQNTEAFF
TRBJ1-1 | - | TRBD1 | TRBV7-9 | TGTGCCAGCAGCTACCGGGACAGGGTGGACACTGAAGCTTTCTTT | CASSYRDRVDTEAFF
TRBJ1-2 | few | TRBD1 | TRBV10-3 | TGTGCCATCAGTGAGTCGACAGGGTATGGCTACACCTTC | CAISESTGYGYTF
TRBJ2-1 | - | TRBD2 | TRBV28 | TGTGCCAGCTTTACAACTAGCGGGATTGATGAGCAGTTCTTC | CASFTTSGIDEQFF
TRBJ2-2 | - | - | TRBV2 | TGTGCCAGCGACCGGGCCTCCGGAGGCTCCGGGGAGCTGTTTTTT | CASDRASGGSGELFF
TRBJ1-2 | - | TRBD1 | TRBV9 | TGTGCCAGCAGCGAAAGCGACAGGGGGTATTATGGCTACACCTTC | CASSESDRGYYGYTF
TRBJ2-5 | - | - | TRBV28 | TGTGCCAGCAGTACAGGAGGGCCGCCGTACCAAGAGACCCAGTACTTC | CASSTGGPPYQETQYF
TRBJ2-7 | - | TRBD1 | TRBV28 | TGTGCCAGCAGTTCGTCGGGACAGGGGTCCCACGAGCAGTACTTC | CASSSSGQGSHEQYF
TRBJ2-2 | - | TRBD2 | TRBV9 | TGTGCCAGCAGCGTATCGAGCGGGGGCGCGAACACCGGGGAGCTGTTTTTT | CASSVSSGGANTGELFF
TRBJ1-5 | - | - | TRBV28 | TGTGCCAGCAGAAGGGGACTTTTGCAGGCTCAGCCCCAGCATTTT | CASRRGLLQAQPQHF
TRBJ2-7 | - | - | TRBV6-2/TRBV6-3 | TGTGCCAGCAGTCCGACAGGACCTTACGAGCAGTACTTC | CASSPTGPYEQYF
TRBJ1-1 | - | - | TRBV18 | TGTGCCAGCTCACCGCCGGACAGATTGAACACTGAAGCTTTCTTT | CASSPPDRLNTEAFF
TRBJ2-3 | - | - | TRBV11-2 | TGTGCCAGCAGCCCCGAGGTTTACACAGATACGCAGTATTTT | CASSPEVYTDTQYF
TRBJ1-2 | - | - | TRBV10-2 | TGCGCCAGCAGGGAGGAACAGCGGCTCGGCTACACCTTC | CASREEQRLGYTF
TRBJ1-2 | - | - | TRBV28 | TGTGCCAGCAGTTTAGCGGCAGCCTATGGCTACACCTTC | CASSLAAAYGYTF
TRBJ1-3 | - | TRBD1 | TRBV5-8 | TGTGCCAGCAGCTACGGACAGGGGGGAAACACCATATATTTT | CASSYGQGGNTIYF
TRBJ2-2 | - | TRBD2 | TRBV10-3 | TGTGCCATCAGTGAGTCGCCCGGGAGGGCCAGGAACGGGGAGCTGTTTTTT | CAISESPGRARNGELFF
TRBJ2-7 | - | TRBD1 | TRBV28 | TGTGCCAGCAGATCTCCCGGGACAGGGGAAAACTACGAGCAGTACTTC | CASRSPGTGENYEQYF
TRBJ2-2 | - | - | TRBV28 | TGTGCCAGCAGTTTTCCGAGGGCTACCACCGGGGAGCTGTTTTTT | CASSFPRATTGELFF
TRBJ1-5 | - | - | TRBV4-3 | TGCGCCAGCAGCCAAGATGTGGCCGTTTTTCCGCCCCAGCATTTT | CASSQDVAVFPPQHF
TRBJ2-5 | - | - | TRBV6-5 | TGTGCCAGCAGTTACTCGAATAGCCAAGAGACCCAGTACTTC | CASSYSNSQETQYF
TRBJ1-4 | - | - | TRBV28 | TGTGCCAGCAGTCCCCGCTCCTTCAGGGGTGGTGAAAAACTGTTTTTT | CASSPRSFRGGEKLFF
TRBJ1-1 | - | TRBD1 | TRBV28 | TGTGCCAGCACCACAGGGGGTGGGACTGAAGCTTTCTTT | CASTTGGGTEAFF
TRBJ1-1 | - | TRBD1 | TRBV2 | TGTGCCAGCAGTACCGGACAGGGTAGAGGAGCTTTCTTT | CASSTGQGRGAFF
TRBJ1-2 | once | TRBD1 | TRBV5-4 | TGTGCCAGCAGAAACATATGGACAGGAGCTAACTATGGCTACACCTTC | CASRNIWTGANYGYTF
TRBJ2-5 | - | - | TRBV7-2 | TGTGCCAGCAGCTTACGAAAAGCCCAAGAGACCCAGTACTTC | CASSLRKAQETQYF
TRBJ2-1 | - | TRBD2 | TRBV15 | TGTGCCACCAACCGGGGGGGCAATGAGCAGTTCTTC | CATNRGGNEQFF
TRBJ2-1 | once | - | TRBV29-1 | TGCAGCGTTGAATGGGGGGATGAGCAGTTCTTC | CSVEWGDEQFF
TRBJ1-1 | - | TRBD1 | TRBV4-1 | TGCGCCAGCAGCCAGGAACAGGGGGCCATGGTTCGGACTGAAGCTTTCTTT | CASSQEQGAMVRTEAFF
TRBJ1-3 | - | - | TRBV25-1 | TGTGCAGCCCGGGGGGGCGGAGGAGGAAACACCATATATTTT | CAARGGGGGNTIYF
TRBJ1-1 | once | - | TRBV19 | TGTGCCAGTAGTATCTCCGCGGGGAACACTGAAGCTTTCTTT | CASSISAGNTEAFF
TRBJ1-1 | - | - | TRBV11-2 | TGTGCCAGCAGCTTCGTTGGCGGATCTGAAGCTTTCTTT | CASSFVGGSEAFF
TRBJ2-7 | - | TRBD2 | TRBV5-4 | TGTGCCAGCAGCTACGGGAGGGCCTACGAGCAGTACTTC | CASSYGRAYEQYF
TRBJ1-4 | - | - | TRBV5-4 | TGTGCCAGCAGCTCTGGCGGGGGCGCGAAGGAAAAACTGTTTTTT | CASSSGGGAKEKLFF
TRBJ1-5 | few | TRBD1 | TRBV27 | TGTGCCAGCAGCCCATTGGGACAGGGGGCGATTCCGGGTGGCAATCAGCCCCAGCATTTT | CASSPLGQGAIPGGNQPQHF
TRBJ2-1 | - | - | TRBV5-8 | TGTGCCAGCATACGGGGGACCTTCAGCTCCTACAATGAGCAGTTCTTC | CASIRGTFSSYNEQFF
TRBJ2-3 | - | TRBD2 | TRBV27 | TGTGCCAGCAGTTCCCCGGGACTAGCGGGACCAGATACGCAGTATTTT | CASSSPGLAGPDTQYF
TRBJ1-2 | - | TRBD1 | TRBV7-9 | TGTGCCAGCAGCTTTGAGGACAGGGGAGCCTATGGCTACACCTTC | CASSFEDRGAYGYTF
TRBJ1-5 | once | - | TRBV9 | TGTGCCAGCAGCGCAGGTAGCAATCAGCCCCAGCATTTT | CASSAGSNQPQHF
TRBJ2-2 | - | TRBD2 | TRBV2 | TGTGCCAGCGGCAGCGGGGCCTCGAACACCGGGGAGCTGTTTTTT | CASGSGASNTGELFF
TRBJ2-7 | - | - | TRBV3-1/TRBV3-2 | TGTGCCAGCTCAGAAGGAGGGAAGCAGTACTTC | CASSEGGKQYF
TRBJ2-1 | - | TRBD2 | TRBV7-8 | TGTGCCAGCAGCCGGCCCCCGGGAGGAGGCTACAATGAGCAGTTCTTC | CASSRPPGGGYNEQFF
TRBJ2-7 | - | - | TRBV6-6 | TGTGCCAGCAGTTATCGGCGGTACGAGCAGTACTTC | CASSYRRYEQYF
TRBJ1-2 | - | TRBD1 | TRBV6-1 | TGTGCCAGCAGTGAAGGACAGGGGATAAAGGGATACCTAGGCTACACCTTC | CASSEGQGIKGYLGYTF
TRBJ1-1 | - | - | TRBV28 | TGTGCCAGCAGTAACCAGCAGGGCACTGAAGCTTTCTTT | CASSNQQGTEAFF
TRBJ2-7 | - | TRBD2 | TRBV9 | TGTGCCAGCAGCGTAGGGTCTAGCGGGAGGAGGGAGCAGTACTTC | CASSVGSSGRREQYF
TRBJ1-2 | - | - | TRBV7-9 | TGTGCCAGCAGCCTCCCCCTAAATGAGGGCTACACCTTC | CASSLPLNEGYTF
TRBJ2-4 | - | TRBD2 | TRBV19 | TGTGCCAGTAGTATGGAAAGGCTAGCGGGACAACTAGCCAAAAACATTCAGTACTTC | CASSMERLAGQLAKNIQYF